This T cell receptor beta chain was identified in a study of cytotoxic CD8 clonotypes in ibrutinib-treated CLL. The data were produced by immunoSEQ multiplex PCR, yet TCRdb's version contains in-frame clones alone and is incomplete. This sample carries 100,000 or so clones, 45% to 65% of them seen once, and the ten largest clones take 37%. Sequenced here: PBMCs, sampled after 24 months of ibrutinib treatment. This sequence was found in a human donor with chronic lymphocytic leukemia.

The CDR3 bases are TGTGCCAGCAGCTATACCGGGACAGGGGGCGCAGAGACCCAGTACTTC. This sequence encodes CASSYTGTGGAETQYF. The V gene is TRBV13, the J gene TRBJ2-5; 12 bases line up with TRBD1. The CDR3 length is 16 residues. The ends lost 4 bases at V and 4 bases at J; junction bases unmatched: 7. The germline V gene has CDR1 PRHDT and CDR2 FYEKMQ (reference sequence).